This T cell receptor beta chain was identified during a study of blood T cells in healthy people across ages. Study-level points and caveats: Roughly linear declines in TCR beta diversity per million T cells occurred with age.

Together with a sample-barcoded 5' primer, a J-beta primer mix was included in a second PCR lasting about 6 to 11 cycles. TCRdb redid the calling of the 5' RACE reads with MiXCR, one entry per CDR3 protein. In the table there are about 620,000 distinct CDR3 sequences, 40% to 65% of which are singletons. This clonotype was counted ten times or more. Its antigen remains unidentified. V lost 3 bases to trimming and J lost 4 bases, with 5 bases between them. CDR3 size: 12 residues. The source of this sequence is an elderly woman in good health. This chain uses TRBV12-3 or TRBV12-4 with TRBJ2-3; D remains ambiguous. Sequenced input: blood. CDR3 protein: CASSFGSDTQYF. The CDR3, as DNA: TGTGCCAGCAGTTTCGGGTCAGATACGCAGTATTTT.